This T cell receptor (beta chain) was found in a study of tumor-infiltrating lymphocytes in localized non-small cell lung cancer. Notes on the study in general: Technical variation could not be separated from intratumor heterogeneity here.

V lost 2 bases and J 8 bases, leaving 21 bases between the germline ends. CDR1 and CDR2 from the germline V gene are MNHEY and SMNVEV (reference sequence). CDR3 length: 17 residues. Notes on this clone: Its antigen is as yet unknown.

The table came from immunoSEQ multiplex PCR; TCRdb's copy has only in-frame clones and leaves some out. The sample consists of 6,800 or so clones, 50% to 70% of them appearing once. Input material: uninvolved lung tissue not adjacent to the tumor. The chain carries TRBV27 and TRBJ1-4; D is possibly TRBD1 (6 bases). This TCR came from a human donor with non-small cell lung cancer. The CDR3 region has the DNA TGTGCCAGCAGTTTAAGGGGGGGGCAAGAGTTTGGGGAAAAACTGTTTTTT. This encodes CASSLRGGQEFGEKLFF.